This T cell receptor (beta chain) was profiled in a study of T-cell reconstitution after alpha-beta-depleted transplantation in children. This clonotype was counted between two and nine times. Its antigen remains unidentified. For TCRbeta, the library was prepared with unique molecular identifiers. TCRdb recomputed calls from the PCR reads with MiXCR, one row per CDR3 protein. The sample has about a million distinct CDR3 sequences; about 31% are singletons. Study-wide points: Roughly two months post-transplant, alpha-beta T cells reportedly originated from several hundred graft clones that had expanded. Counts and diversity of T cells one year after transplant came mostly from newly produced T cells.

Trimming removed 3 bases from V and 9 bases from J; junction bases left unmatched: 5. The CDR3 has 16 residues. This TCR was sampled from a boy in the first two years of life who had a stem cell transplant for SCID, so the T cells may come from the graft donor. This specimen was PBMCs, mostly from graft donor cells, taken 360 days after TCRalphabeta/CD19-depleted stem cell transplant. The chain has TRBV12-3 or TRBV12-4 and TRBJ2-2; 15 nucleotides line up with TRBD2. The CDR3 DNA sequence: TGTGCCAGCAGTTTCGGACTAGCGGGGGGGGCGAGGGAGCTGTTTTTT. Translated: CASSFGLAGGARELFF.